This T cell receptor beta chain was retrieved from a study of OX40 agonist ivuxolimab in advanced cancers. Turning to the study itself: A diagnosis of hepatocellular carcinoma, melanoma, renal cell or head and neck cancer was present in dose-escalation patients. General study findings and limits: The investigators did not determine what antigen specificity the expanded peripheral T cells had.

Peripheral blood came from all dose cohorts at three timepoints. Assay used: immunoSEQ multiplex PCR; TCRdb lists only in-frame clones, some missing. The sample comprises approximately 50,000 clones, over 80% of which are singletons, and 0.55% to 0.65% rests with the top ten. Concerning this clone: Its antigen is undetermined.

CDR3 length equals 15 residues. J lost 5 bases, V lost 4 bases, and 6 bases had no gene match. Per the germline V gene, CDR1 is SGDLS and CDR2 is YYNGEE. The source is an adult with an advanced solid tumor such as melanoma, head and neck, liver or kidney cancer. V gene TRBV9 combines with J gene TRBJ1-4; TRBD1 agrees at 9 bases. The sequencing here drew on CD4+ or CD8+ T cells sorted from blood, taken in a trial of the OX40 agonist ivuxolimab. The CDR3 coding sequence is TGTGCCAGCAGCCCCGGACAGGGGAGGAATGAAAAACTGTTTTTT. Its protein product is CASSPGQGRNEKLFF.